What follows is one T cell receptor (beta chain) and its context. This receptor's antigen is unknown. It has no much larger one-base neighbor in the sample; base qualities were not kept. The sample comes from a study of T cells in localized non-small cell lung cancer (dated by TCRdb to about 2020). Regarding the study in general: Comparing tumors with uninvolved tumor-adjacent lungs, the study looked at the T cell repertoires of 200 to 250 patients with early-stage NSCLC. The cohort consisted of approximately 240 treatment-naive NSCLC patients whose localized lung tumors had been resected. NSCLC patients had a mean age of roughly 66 years, and 129 were male and about a hundred female. Study-level results and caveats: Higher blood T cell density associated with longer overall survival, while higher adjacent-lung clonality associated with shorter survival. Because multi-region tumor sequencing was not done, intratumor heterogeneity could not be ruled out. The highest T cell clonality was observed in uninvolved tumor-adjacent lung, where clonality exceeded that of tumor, suggesting that antigenic responses were more focused in uninvolved tumor-adjacent lung. A median of around 50 of the top 100 tumor clones turned up in the paired uninvolved adjacent lung, and under 30 of those clones also ranked among the top 100 of that same adjacent lung. Because the study design was exploratory, TCR variables were selected using unadjusted p-values without false-discovery rate correction.

TCR beta CDR3 regions were sequenced from DNA using the immunoSEQ Assay. On the study's bioinformatics: To compute T cell density, TCR beta template counts were normalized to usable DNA, which was estimated by amplifying housekeeping genes. The preseqR package was used to estimate richness by extrapolating to 400,000 templates for PBMC samples and to 120,000 templates for tissue samples. Clonality was defined by subtracting Pielou's evenness from one. To identify tissue-enriched TCRs, differential abundance testing was run on productive amino-acid clonotypes with a minimum total count of 5 and an alpha of 0.1. The Jaccard Index and the Morisita Overlap Index were used to quantify repertoire overlap between compartments. GLIPH grouped TCR beta CDR3s together with public tetramer-defined viral CDR3s, and a viral motif had to include at least three viral sequences and show V-gene enrichment. In its TCRdb copy, this immuneACCESS table keeps in-frame sequences only and misses some clones. Where compared with another copy, unresolved V genes explain less than half of these, and the others have no known cause. That table is the source of V, J and clone size, and D and trimming were worked out from the DNA. The sample contains under 35,000 clones, over 80% of them found a single time. 4.2% of the sample rests with the top ten.

CDR1 is given as LNHNV and CDR2 as YYDKDF, both from the germline V gene (reference sequence). Unmatched junction bases come to 9, with V trimmed by 4 bases and J by 8 bases. The CDR3 numbers 15 residues from cysteine through phenylalanine. Of all the DNA, just the CDR3 is kept, 45 bases in frame from base 1. At diagnosis, tumor, uninvolved tumor-adjacent lung and peripheral blood were collected and then preserved as a mix of FFPE and fresh-frozen material. For TCR repertoire profiling, blood samples were analyzed as peripheral blood mononuclear cells. This chain is built from TRBV15 and TRBJ1-4, with 8 bases matching TRBD1. The clonotype comes from a woman aged 35 to 70 with stage III lung adenocarcinoma. The sequencing used peripheral blood mononuclear cells, collected before any cancer treatment. The CDR3 protein is CATSNFPGQGEKLFF. DNA sequence: TGTGCCACCAGCAACTTTCCTGGACAGGGAGAAAAACTGTTTTTT.